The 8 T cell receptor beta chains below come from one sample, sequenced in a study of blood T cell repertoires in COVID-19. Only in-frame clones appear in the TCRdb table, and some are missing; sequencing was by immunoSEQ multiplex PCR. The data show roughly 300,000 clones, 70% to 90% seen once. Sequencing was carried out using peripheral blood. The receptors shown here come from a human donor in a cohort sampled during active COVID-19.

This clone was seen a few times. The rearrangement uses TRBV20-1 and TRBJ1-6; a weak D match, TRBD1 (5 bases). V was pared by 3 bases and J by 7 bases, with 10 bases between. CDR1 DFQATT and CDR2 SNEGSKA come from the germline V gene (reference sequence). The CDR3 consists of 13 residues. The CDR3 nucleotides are TGCAGTGCTAGTCCAGGGCGGAATTCACCCCTCCACTTT. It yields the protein CSASPGRNSPLHF.

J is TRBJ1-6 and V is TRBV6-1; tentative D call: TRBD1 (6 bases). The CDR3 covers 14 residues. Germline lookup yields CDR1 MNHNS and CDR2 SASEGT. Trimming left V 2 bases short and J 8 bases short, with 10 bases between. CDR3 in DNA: TGTGCCAGCAGTGAACGGGACACCGATTCACCCCTCCACTTT. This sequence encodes CASSERDTDSPLHF.

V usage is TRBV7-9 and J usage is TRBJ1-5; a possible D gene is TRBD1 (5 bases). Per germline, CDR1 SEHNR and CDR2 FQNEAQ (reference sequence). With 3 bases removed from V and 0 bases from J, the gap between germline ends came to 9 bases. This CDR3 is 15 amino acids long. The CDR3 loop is CASSLGGASNQPQHF. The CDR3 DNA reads TGTGCCAGCAGCTTGGGCGGGGCTAGCAATCAGCCCCAGCATTTT.

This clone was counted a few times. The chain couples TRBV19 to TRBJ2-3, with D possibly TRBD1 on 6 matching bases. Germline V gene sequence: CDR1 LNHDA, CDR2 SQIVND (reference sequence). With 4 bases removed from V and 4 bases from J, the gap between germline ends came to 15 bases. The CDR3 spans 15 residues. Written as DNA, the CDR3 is TGTGCCAGTAGTACACAGGGTATAATTGCAGATACGCAGTATTTT. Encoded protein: CASSTQGIIADTQYF.

CDR3 region: CATSESGAPLYGYTF. CDR3 sequence (DNA): TGTGCCACCAGTGAGTCAGGGGCCCCCCTCTATGGCTACACCTTC. V gene TRBV24-1 combines with J gene TRBJ1-2; maybe TRBD1 (6 bases). The CDR3 runs 15 residues. Germline values: CDR1 KGHDR, CDR2 SFDVKD. V lost 4 bases, J lost 4 bases, and 15 bases lay in between.

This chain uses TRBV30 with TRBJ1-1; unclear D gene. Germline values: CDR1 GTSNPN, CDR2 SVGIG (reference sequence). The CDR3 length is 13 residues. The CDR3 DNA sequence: TGTGCTTTGAATCTCTTTAAGAGCACTGAAGCTTTCTTT. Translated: CALNLFKSTEAFF.

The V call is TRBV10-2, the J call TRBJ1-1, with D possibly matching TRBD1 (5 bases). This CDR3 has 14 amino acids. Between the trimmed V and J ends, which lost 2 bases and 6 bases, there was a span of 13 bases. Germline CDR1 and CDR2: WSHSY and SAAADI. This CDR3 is CASSERGGVAEAFF. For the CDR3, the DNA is TGCGCCAGCAGTGAGCGGGGGGGTGTCGCTGAAGCTTTCTTT.

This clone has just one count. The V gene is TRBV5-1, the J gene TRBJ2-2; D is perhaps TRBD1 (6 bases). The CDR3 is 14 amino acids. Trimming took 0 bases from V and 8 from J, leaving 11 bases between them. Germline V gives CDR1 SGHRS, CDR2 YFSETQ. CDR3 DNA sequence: TGCGCCAGCAGCTTGGACAGGGTATTGGGGGAGCTGTTTTTT. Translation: CASSLDRVLGELFF.